This T cell receptor beta chain was obtained from a study of shared clonotypes between healthy human individuals. Study context: Plates per donor: three CD4 naive, three CD4 memory, two CD8 naive, one CD8 memory.

CDR3 length equals 12 residues. The germline CDR1 and CDR2 sequences are MNHNS and SASEGT. V lost 4 bases to trimming and J lost 2 bases, with 6 bases between them. Clones were sequenced by immunoSEQ multiplex PCR, and TCRdb holds only the in-frame ones, with some missing. This table has millions of clones, about 92% appearing once. CD4+ cells were split into CD45RA+ naive and CD45RA-negative memory subsets. J is TRBJ2-7 and V is TRBV6-1; no definite D call. Source material: naive CD4+ T cells sorted from blood. Indicated subset: CD45RA+ positively selected. The clonotype was recovered from a man between 18 and 35 years old in good health. CDR3 residues: CASSAVPYEQYF. As DNA, the CDR3 is TGTGCCAGCAGTGCAGTACCCTACGAGCAGTACTTC.